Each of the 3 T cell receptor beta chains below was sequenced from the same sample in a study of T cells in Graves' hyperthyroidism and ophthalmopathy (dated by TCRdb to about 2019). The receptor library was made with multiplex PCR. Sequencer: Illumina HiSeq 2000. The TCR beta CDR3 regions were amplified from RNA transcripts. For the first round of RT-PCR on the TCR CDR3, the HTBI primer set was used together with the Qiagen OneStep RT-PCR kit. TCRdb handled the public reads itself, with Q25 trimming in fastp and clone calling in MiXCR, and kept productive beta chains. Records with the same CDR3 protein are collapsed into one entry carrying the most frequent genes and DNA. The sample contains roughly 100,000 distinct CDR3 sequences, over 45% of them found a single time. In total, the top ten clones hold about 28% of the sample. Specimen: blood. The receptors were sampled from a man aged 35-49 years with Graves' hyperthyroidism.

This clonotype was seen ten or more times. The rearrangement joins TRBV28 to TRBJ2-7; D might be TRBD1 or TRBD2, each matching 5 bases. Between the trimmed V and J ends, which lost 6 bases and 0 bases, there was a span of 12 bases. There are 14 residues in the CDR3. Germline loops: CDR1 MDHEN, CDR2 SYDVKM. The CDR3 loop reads CASSPIGTSYEQYF. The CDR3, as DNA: TGTGCCAGCAGCCCTATAGGGACCTCCTACGAGCAGTACTTC.

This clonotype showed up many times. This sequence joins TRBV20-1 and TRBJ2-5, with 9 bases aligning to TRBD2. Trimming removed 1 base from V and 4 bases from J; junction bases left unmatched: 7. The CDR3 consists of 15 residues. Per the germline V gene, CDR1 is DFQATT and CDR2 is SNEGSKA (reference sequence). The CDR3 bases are TGCAGTGCTAGAGTTAGCGGGGGCCGAGGAGAGACCCAGTACTTC. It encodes CSARVSGGRGETQYF.

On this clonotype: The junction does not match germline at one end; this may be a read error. CDR3 bases: TGTGCCAACAGTGGTTCCTTTAGTGAAAAACTGTTTTTT. The encoded protein is CANSGSFSEKLFF. The chain has TRBV2 and TRBJ1-4; D gene uncertain. The germline V gene encodes CDR1 SNHLY and CDR2 FYNNEI. The CDR3 extends over 13 amino acids.